A selection of T cell receptor beta chains follows, all from one sample in a study of T cell responses to AZD1222 COVID-19 vaccine. Profiling relied on immunoSEQ multiplex PCR, and the TCRdb table lists in-frame clones only, not all of them. The repertoire has more than 110,000 clones, approximately 90% of them found once; the top ten carry under 4%. The material was peripheral blood, obtained on day 0 of AZD1222 vaccination. These TCRs come from an adult in good health. Each CDR3 is given with its conserved first and last residue. D genes are given only for firm matches. A row's size may be missing; if present it is once, few, many or a size class.

J | V | size | length | D | DNA | CDR3
TRBJ2-2 | TRBV7-8 | - | 13 | - | TGTGCCAGCAGCTTAGTTAGGGCTGGGGAGCTGTTTTTT | CASSLVRAGELFF
TRBJ1-2 | TRBV6-6 | - | 11 | TRBD1 | TGTGCCAGCAGTGGGGGACAGACACACGCCTTC | CASSGGQTHAF
TRBJ1-1 | TRBV7-2 | - | 13 | - | TGTGCCAGCAGCTTAATGATGAACACTGAAGCTTTCTTT | CASSLMMNTEAFF
TRBJ1-6 | TRBV2 | once | 15 | - | TGTGCCAGCAAAGTGGCCGGGGGGGGTAATTCACCCCTCCACTTT | CASKVAGGGNSPLHF
TRBJ2-5 | TRBV3-1/TRBV3-2 | - | 15 | - | TGTGCCAGCAGCCCTCTGTTGGGGGAACAAGAGACCCAGTACTTC | CASSPLLGEQETQYF
TRBJ2-1 | TRBV11-2 | - | 20 | TRBD2 | TGTGCCAGCAGCTTAGACGTTCGGGCTAGCGGGGGTAGCTCCTACAATGAGCAGTTCTTC | CASSLDVRASGGSSYNEQFF
TRBJ2-7 | TRBV10-1 | - | 15 | - | TGCGCCAGCAGTGAGTATAGCGGACGATCCTACGAGCAGTACTTC | CASSEYSGRSYEQYF
TRBJ1-2 | TRBV19 | - | 13 | - | TGTGCCAGTAGTATAGGAAGGGGCTATGGCTACACCTTC | CASSIGRGYGYTF
TRBJ2-2 | TRBV3-1/TRBV3-2 | - | 16 | TRBD2 | TGTGCCAGCAGCCAACTCAGCGGGGCCAACACCGGGGAGCTGTTTTTT | CASSQLSGANTGELFF
TRBJ2-1 | TRBV4-3 | - | 15 | - | TGCGCCAGCAGCCAAAGGGGGGGAGCCTACAATGAGCAGTTCTTC | CASSQRGGAYNEQFF